The 15 T cell receptor beta chains presented below share a single source sample, sequenced in a study of OX40 agonist ivuxolimab in advanced cancers. Using immunoSEQ multiplex PCR, the repertoire was profiled, and TCRdb retains in-frame clones only, with some absent. The sample consists of more than 20,000 clones, 84% of them appearing once. Sequencing used CD4+ or CD8+ T cells sorted from blood, obtained in a trial of the OX40 agonist ivuxolimab. These receptors were obtained from an adult with an advanced solid tumor such as melanoma, head and neck, liver or kidney cancer.

J is TRBJ2-7 and V is TRBV6-8; D is uncertain. The CDR3 spans 12 residues. The germline V gene has CDR1 MNHGY and CDR2 SAAAGT. The V and J ends lost 6 bases and 4 bases respectively, with 10 bases between them. CDR3 sequence reads: CASRFSHYEQYF. The DNA of the CDR3 is TGTGCCAGCAGGTTCTCGCATTACGAGCAGTACTTC.

The gene calls are TRBV5-4 and TRBJ1-2, with TRBD1 matching over 8 bases. The CDR3 is made up of 15 amino acids. The germline V gene has CDR1 SGHNT and CDR2 YYREEE (reference sequence). V dropped 4 bases and J dropped 4; count of bases not matched to a gene: 9. The CDR3 DNA follows: TGTGCCAGCAGCGTCGACAGGGGACGTGGCTATGGCTACACCTTC. It translates to CASSVDRGRGYGYTF.

This clone was seen only once. The V and J genes are TRBV13 and TRBJ2-5; D might be TRBD1 (5 bases). The germline V gene has CDR1 PRHDT and CDR2 FYEKMQ (reference sequence). CDR3 size: 11 residues. Trimming cost V 6 bases and J 9 bases, with 11 bases left between them. CDR3 in amino acids: CASSSEGAQYF. The CDR3 DNA reads TGTGCCAGCAGTTCCGAAGGGGCCCAGTACTTC.

This clone was picked up one time. The chain links TRBV28 to TRBJ1-5; D is possibly TRBD1 (5 bases). The CDR3 has 15 residues. V was trimmed by 5 bases and J by 3 bases, leaving 14 bases between them. The germline CDR1 and CDR2 sequences are MDHEN and SYDVKM. CDR3 in amino acids: CASSAGTVYNQPQHF. CDR3 nucleotide sequence: TGTGCCAGCAGTGCCGGGACGGTATACAATCAGCCCCAGCATTTT.

The rearrangement joins TRBV28 to TRBJ1-1; TRBD1 aligns across 7 bases. The germline V gene encodes CDR1 MDHEN and CDR2 SYDVKM. This CDR3 region has 18 residues. V shed 8 bases and J 2 bases; nucleotides not matched to a gene: 20. The CDR3 DNA is TGTGCCAGCCTCAGTTTAATCCAACAGGGGCCGGGTAACACTGAAGCTTTCTTT. Its translation: CASLSLIQQGPGNTEAFF.

This clone was counted a single time. The chain recombines TRBV6-5 with TRBJ2-1; tentatively, D is TRBD2 (7 bases). The V gene lost 2 bases and the J gene lost 8 bases, with 10 bases spanning the gap. The V gene's germline CDR1 is MNHEY and CDR2 SVGAGI. The CDR3 runs to 13 residues. The DNA for the CDR3 is TGTGCCAGCAGTTACGGGGGGGGCTATGAGCAGTTCTTC. This encodes CASSYGGGYEQFF.

The chain uses TRBV27 and TRBJ2-1; 8 bases are a match to TRBD1. The germline V gene encodes CDR1 MNHEY and CDR2 SMNVEV (reference sequence). The CDR3 contains 15 residues. The J segment lost 2 bases and the V segment lost 2 bases, leaving 2 bases of the junction unmatched. The CDR3 DNA reads TGTGCCAGCAGTTTACCAGGGGGCGCCTACAATGAGCAGTTCTTC. Encoded protein: CASSLPGGAYNEQFF.

This clone was recorded only once. The rearrangement uses TRBV7-9 and TRBJ2-7; no reliable D call. The CDR3 sequence is 16 residues long. Trimming cost V 5 bases and J 3 bases, with 20 bases left between them. Germline V lookup: CDR1 SEHNR, CDR2 FQNEAQ (reference sequence). The CDR3 DNA is TGTGCCAGCAGCCCTAACGACCGAACTCCTTTCTACGAGCAGTACTTC. Translating it yields CASSPNDRTPFYEQYF.

The rearrangement links TRBV7-9 to TRBJ2-1; 11 bases fit TRBD2. Germline V CDR1 and CDR2: SEHNR, FQNEAQ (reference sequence). The CDR3 runs to 17 residues. Trimming at V came to 6 bases and at J to 2 bases, leaving 9 bases not matched to a gene. As DNA, the CDR3 is TGTGCCAGCAGGATCGGGACTAGCGGAACCACCTACAATGAGCAGTTCTTC. Its protein is CASRIGTSGTTYNEQFF.

The chain uses TRBV4-1 and TRBJ2-7; weak D call: TRBD2 (6 bases). Germline V gene lookup returns CDR1 MGHRA and CDR2 YSYEKL. The CDR3 totals 18 residues. Trimming took off 0 bases at V and 2 bases at J, with 20 bases between the two ends. CDR3 nucleotides: TGCGCCAGCAGCCAAGATAGCTCGGGGGAAGGCTGGGCCTACGAGCAGTACTTC. Its translation is CASSQDSSGEGWAYEQYF.

V gene TRBV27 combines with J gene TRBJ2-1; D is possibly TRBD1 (6 bases). Trimming removed 10 bases at V and 5 bases at J, with 9 bases between. Per the germline V gene, CDR1 is MNHEY and CDR2 is SMNVEV (reference sequence). The CDR3 is 11 residues long. The CDR3 DNA is TGTGCCACTTGGACAGACAATGAGCAGTTCTTC. This codes for CATWTDNEQFF.

The CDR3 sequence: CASSLNSPLHF. Written as DNA, the CDR3 is TGTGCCAGCAGTCTAAATTCACCCCTCCACTTT. The chain employs TRBV2 and TRBJ1-6; no clear D gene. Germline CDR1 and CDR2: SNHLY and FYNNEI. With 5 bases removed from V and 7 bases from J, the gap between germline ends came to 3 bases. The CDR3 loop spans 11 amino acids.

This rearrangement joins TRBV6-5 to TRBJ2-1; 7 bases line up with TRBD2. Germline V gene lookup returns CDR1 MNHEY and CDR2 SVGAGI. CDR3 size: 16 residues. The trim removed 2 bases at V and 6 bases at J, leaving 10 bases unmatched. The CDR3 DNA reads as TGTGCCAGCAGTTACCCTGACCGGGCGGGAGTCAATGAGCAGTTCTTC. Translating gives CASSYPDRAGVNEQFF.

The V gene is TRBV21-1, the J gene TRBJ1-6. TRBV21-1 is recorded as a pseudogene. This CDR3 has 15 residues. The CDR3: CASSKQQNYNSPLHF. The CDR3 coding sequence is TGTGCCAGCAGCAAACAGCAGAACTATAATTCACCCCTCCACTTT.

This rearrangement joins TRBV30 to TRBJ2-2; weak D call: TRBD2 (5 bases). CDR3 length: 12 amino acids. Trimming pared 5 bases from V and 10 bases from J, leaving 14 bases between. The germline CDR1 and CDR2 sequences are GTSNPN and SVGIG (reference sequence). DNA of the CDR3: TGTGCCTGGGCGGAGGAGAAATTGGAGCTGTTTTTT. Its translation: CAWAEEKLELFF.